Listed below are T cell receptor beta chains from one sample, sequenced in a study of OX40 agonist ivuxolimab in advanced cancers. Measured with immunoSEQ multiplex PCR; TCRdb has only the in-frame clones, and not every one. The profile shows about 110,000 clones, less than 95% of them singletons. The source was CD4+ or CD8+ T cells sorted from blood, collected in a trial of the OX40 agonist ivuxolimab. The receptors come from an adult with an advanced solid tumor such as melanoma, head and neck, liver or kidney cancer. Each CDR3 is given with its conserved first and last residue. A D gene is named only where the DNA matches it firmly. Clone size, where shown, is once, few, many, or a class for clones that have expanded.

DNA | CDR3 | size | D | J | V
TGTGCCAGCAGCTTAGTGGCGGGCCCAACCTACGAGCAGTACTTC | CASSLVAGPTYEQYF | once | NA | TRBJ2-7 | TRBV11-3
TGCGCCAGCAGCCAAGAATGGCAACCAAATCAGCCCCAGCATTTT | CASSQEWQPNQPQHF | NA | NA | TRBJ1-5 | TRBV4-1
TGTGCCAGTAGTAAACTAGCGGGAGAGACGCGCGGGAGTAGAGGGCCCGAGCAGTACTTC | CASSKLAGETRGSRGPEQYF | NA | TRBD2 | TRBJ2-7 | TRBV19
TGTGCCAGCAGTGACCCCCACCCCACAGCGGCCTTATGGGGAGATACGCAGTATTTT | CASSDPHPTAALWGDTQYF | NA | NA | TRBJ2-3 | TRBV6-4
TGTGCCAGCAGCCTTTGGGCTAGCGGGGTCGGGGAGCTGTTTTTT | CASSLWASGVGELFF | NA | TRBD2 | TRBJ2-2 | TRBV7-2
TGTGCCAGCTCACCCGGGACAGGGAGGGAAAAACTGTTTTTT | CASSPGTGREKLFF | NA | TRBD1 | TRBJ1-4 | TRBV18
TGTGCCAGTAGTCCCCTCCTTGAACTAGCCAAAAACATTCAGTACTTC | CASSPLLELAKNIQYF | NA | NA | TRBJ2-4 | TRBV19
TGTGCCAGCAACACAGGGGGCCCCACCGGGGAGCTGTTTTTT | CASNTGGPTGELFF | NA | TRBD1 | TRBJ2-2 | TRBV5-5
TGTGCCAGCAGCTCAGACTCCTCGAGCTCCTATAATTCACCCCTCCACTTT | CASSSDSSSSYNSPLHF | NA | NA | TRBJ1-6 | TRBV5-6
TGTGCCAGCAGGCGAATTCTCGAGTCAGATACGCAGTATTTT | CASRRILESDTQYF | NA | NA | TRBJ2-3 | TRBV5-5
TGTGCCAGTATCGTAGGGCCCTCTGGAAACACCATATATTTT | CASIVGPSGNTIYF | NA | NA | TRBJ1-3 | TRBV19
TGTGCCAGTAGTATTAACCCGGGTGGCACTGAAGCTTTCTTT | CASSINPGGTEAFF | NA | NA | TRBJ1-1 | TRBV19
TGCGCCAGCAGTGAGTCTGCGATCTCTGGAAACACCATATATTTT | CASSESAISGNTIYF | NA | NA | TRBJ1-3 | TRBV10-1
TGTGCCAGCAGCCAAGTGTCTAGCGGGGGGGCCTCCTACAATGAGCAGTTCTTC | CASSQVSSGGASYNEQFF | NA | TRBD2 | TRBJ2-1 | TRBV4-2
TGTGCCAGTAATACAGGGGCCGCTCTCGGTGAGGAGCAGTACTTC | CASNTGAALGEEQYF | NA | TRBD1 | TRBJ2-7 | TRBV19
TGCGCCAGCAGCTCCACAGGGGGGGGTATCCAGAACACTGAAGCTTTCTTT | CASSSTGGGIQNTEAFF | NA | TRBD1 | TRBJ1-1 | TRBV5-1
TGTGCCAGCAGGAAGTATGACCTTAACTATGGCTACACCTTC | CASRKYDLNYGYTF | once | NA | TRBJ1-2 | TRBV6-6
TGTGCCAGCAGCTCTCAGGGGGCGGGGGCCAACGTCCTGACTTTC | CASSSQGAGANVLTF | NA | TRBD1 | TRBJ2-6 | TRBV2
TGTGCCAGCAGTAAGCCGGGACAGGTCTCCTACGAGCAGTACTTC | CASSKPGQVSYEQYF | once | TRBD1 | TRBJ2-7 | TRBV6-6
TGTGCCAGCAGCCTTAGCGGGGGATTCTACAATGAGCAGTTCTTC | CASSLSGGFYNEQFF | NA | TRBD2 | TRBJ2-1 | TRBV5-4
TGCGCCAGCAGCTCGACTAGCGGGAGCCACGAGCAGTACTTC | CASSSTSGSHEQYF | NA | TRBD2 | TRBJ2-7 | TRBV5-1
TGCGCCAGCAGCTTGGGGACGAGCGACACAGATACGCAGTATTTT | CASSLGTSDTDTQYF | NA | NA | TRBJ2-3 | TRBV5-1
TGTGCCAGCAGCTTAGGTGAGGCGGGAGGGCCAGTAAATGAGCAGTTCTTC | CASSLGEAGGPVNEQFF | NA | TRBD2 | TRBJ2-1 | TRBV11-2
TGTGCCAGCTCACCACCGGCAGGGGGAGAAATCACTGAAGCTTTCTTT | CASSPPAGGEITEAFF | NA | TRBD1 | TRBJ1-1 | TRBV18
TGTGCCAGCAGTGAAGCATCGGCAGGGGCTAACTATGGCTACACCTTC | CASSEASAGANYGYTF | NA | NA | TRBJ1-2 | TRBV2
TGTGCCAGCAGCGACAGGGTTTACGGAAACACCATATATTTT | CASSDRVYGNTIYF | NA | TRBD1 | TRBJ1-3 | TRBV2
TGCGCCAGCTCCCGGGGGGGCACTAATGAAAAACTGTTTTTT | CASSRGGTNEKLFF | NA | NA | TRBJ1-4 | TRBV5-1
TGTGCCAGCAGCCAAGACAGGGCCTACGAGCAGTACTTC | CASSQDRAYEQYF | NA | NA | TRBJ2-7 | TRBV21-1
TGTGCCAGCAGTTTATTGGACGAGCAGTTCTTC | CASSLLDEQFF | NA | NA | TRBJ2-1 | TRBV27
TGTGCCAGCAGCGTAGCAGACCCTACTAACTATGGCTACACCTTC | CASSVADPTNYGYTF | NA | NA | TRBJ1-2 | TRBV9
TGTGCCAGCAGCTACGGAGCCGACCCGGGGTCCTATAATTCACCCCTCCACTTT | CASSYGADPGSYNSPLHF | NA | NA | TRBJ1-6 | TRBV21-1
TGCGCCAGCAGCCTAGGCTCCGGGACAGGGTTTAAAGCTTTCTTT | CASSLGSGTGFKAFF | NA | TRBD1 | TRBJ1-1 | TRBV5-1
TGTGCCAGCAGTTTAGCCGAGGGAAACGGAATCCGACTTGGCTACACCTTC | CASSLAEGNGIRLGYTF | NA | NA | TRBJ1-2 | TRBV28
TGCGCCAGCAGCTTGGGGCATGCGGGCCCTCTCACAGATACGCAGTATTTT | CASSLGHAGPLTDTQYF | NA | NA | TRBJ2-3 | TRBV5-1
TGTGCCTGGAGATGGACAGCAGGATGGGGCTACACCTTC | CAWRWTAGWGYTF | once | NA | TRBJ1-2 | TRBV30
TGTGCCAGCAGCCAAGGTTTAGGACAAGAGACCCAGTACTTC | CASSQGLGQETQYF | NA | NA | TRBJ2-5 | TRBV4-2
TGTGCCAGCAGTGTGGGACACCTTAATGAAAAACTGTTTTTT | CASSVGHLNEKLFF | NA | NA | TRBJ1-4 | TRBV6-5
TGTGCCAGCAGCCGAGCTGGGACTAGCGGGGGCGCAGATACGCAGTATTTT | CASSRAGTSGGADTQYF | NA | TRBD2 | TRBJ2-3 | TRBV5-8
TGTGCCAGCAGCTCCTCAGGACTAGCGGGGGTAAACATTCAGTACTTC | CASSSSGLAGVNIQYF | NA | TRBD2 | TRBJ2-4 | TRBV7-8
TGTGCCTGGAGTGTAGCCTTTCAGGAAAAACTGTTTTTT | CAWSVAFQEKLFF | NA | NA | TRBJ1-4 | TRBV30
TGTGCCAGCAGCTTGCCCTCCACAGATACGCAGTATTTT | CASSLPSTDTQYF | NA | NA | TRBJ2-3 | TRBV5-6
TGTGCCGGGAGGACAGGGAACACTGAAGCTTTCTTT | CAGRTGNTEAFF | NA | TRBD1 | TRBJ1-1 | TRBV2
TGCAGCGTCCAGACAGGGTTTAACACCGGGGAGCTGTTTTTT | CSVQTGFNTGELFF | NA | TRBD1 | TRBJ2-2 | TRBV29-1
TGTGCCAGCAGCTACACTAAGGGCGGGTTGGAGACCCAGTACTTC | CASSYTKGGLETQYF | NA | NA | TRBJ2-5 | TRBV5-6
TGTGCCAGCATCCCCAGAGGCCCTACCTACACCGGGGAGCTGTTTTTT | CASIPRGPTYTGELFF | NA | NA | TRBJ2-2 | TRBV27
TGTGCCAGCAGTTACTCGAGAGGGTCTAACTATGGCTACACCTTC | CASSYSRGSNYGYTF | NA | NA | TRBJ1-2 | TRBV6-5